Presented here are 25 T cell receptor beta chains from one specimen sequenced in a study of CD8+ T cells in alopecia areata. Extraction and reverse transcription of RNA yielded cDNA as the sequencing template. Profiling relied on immunoSEQ multiplex PCR, and the TCRdb table lists in-frame clones only, not all of them. The sample yields 90,000 to 130,000 clones, 55% to 75% seen once. The specimen was CD8+ T cells sorted from blood. All receptors come from a human donor in good health.

This sequence joins TRBV9 and TRBJ1-1, with D possibly matching TRBD1 (5 bases). Germline CDR1 SGDLS, CDR2 YYNGEE. Trimming took 0 bases from V and 0 from J, leaving 9 bases between them. The CDR3 length is 15 residues. CDR3 bases: TGTGCCAGCAGCGTAGAGACAGACATGAACACTGAAGCTTTCTTT. Its translation is CASSVETDMNTEAFF.

The chain recombines TRBV14 with TRBJ2-6; D unclear. V gave up 4 bases and J gave up 1 base, with 11 bases separating them. Germline CDR1 SGHDN, CDR2 FVKESK. The CDR3 runs to 16 residues. DNA for the CDR3: TGTGCCAGCAGCCCCTGGGTAGGATCTGGGGCCAACGTCCTGACTTTC. Residues: CASSPWVGSGANVLTF.

The gene calls are TRBV29-1 and TRBJ2-7; 8 bases agree with TRBD1. The CDR3 loop spans 13 amino acids. Germline V CDR1 and CDR2: SQVTM, ANQGSEA. V lost 3 bases, J lost 4 bases, and 5 bases stayed unmatched. The CDR3: CSVESTGVYEQYF. CDR3 sequence (DNA): TGCAGCGTTGAGTCGACAGGGGTATACGAGCAGTACTTC.

The sample holds a few counts of this clone. The chain is built from TRBV13 and TRBJ1-2; perhaps TRBD1 as D (6 bases). V was clipped by 0 bases and J by 3 bases, with 14 bases between them. Germline V CDR1 and CDR2: PRHDT, FYEKMQ (reference sequence). This CDR3 contains 16 residues. The CDR3 DNA follows: TGTGCCAGCAGCTTAGGGGGGACAATTGGGGACTATGGCTACACCTTC. Translated: CASSLGGTIGDYGYTF.

The V call is TRBV7-8, the J call TRBJ2-4; D may correspond to TRBD1 or TRBD2 (7 bases each). This CDR3 spans 13 amino acids. With 4 bases removed from V and 7 bases from J, the gap between germline ends came to 11 bases. CDR1 is SGHVS and CDR2 is FQNEAQ in the germline V gene. In nucleotides, the CDR3 is TGTGCCAGCAGCTCAGGGGGGGCCAACATTCAGTACTTC. This translates into CASSSGGANIQYF.

This clone was seen more than once but under ten times. The chain employs TRBV5-4 and TRBJ2-5, with 8 bases matching TRBD1. The DNA end favors TRBJ2-7, so the J call may be wrong. The CDR3 extends over 13 amino acids. Germline V gene sequence: CDR1 SGHNT, CDR2 YYREEE (reference sequence). The CDR3 is CASSRGTGYEQYF. In nucleotides, the CDR3 is TGTGCCAGCAGCCGCGGGACAGGCTACGAGCAGTACTTC.

This clone was counted a few times. The chain has TRBV28 and TRBJ2-7; D is unclear. Germline CDR1 and CDR2: MDHEN and SYDVKM. This CDR3 is built from 11 residues. The germline V and J ends were trimmed by 4 bases and 3 bases, with 4 bases remaining between them. CDR3 residues: CASSSYYEQYF. The CDR3 coding sequence is TGTGCCAGCAGTTCCTACTACGAGCAGTACTTC.

The chain joins TRBV7-9 to TRBJ2-7; D possibly corresponds to TRBD2 (5 bases). The germline V and J ends were trimmed by 4 bases and 1 base, with 14 bases remaining between them. The CDR3 covers 15 residues. Germline CDR1 and CDR2: SEHNR and FQNEAQ (reference sequence). The CDR3 loop reads CASSSGRGPSYEQYF. In DNA, the CDR3 is TGTGCCAGCAGCTCCGGCCGAGGGCCATCCTACGAGCAGTACTTC.

This clone turned up a few times. A read error may account for a junction end that differs from germline. Other DNA sequences in the sample encode the same CDR3. The rearrangement joins TRBV11-2 to TRBJ2-1, with 12 bases fitting TRBD2. This CDR3 is built from 16 residues. Germline V gives CDR1 SGHAT, CDR2 FQNNGV. This CDR3 is CASSQRLAGDHNEQFF. As DNA, the CDR3 is TGCGCCAGCAGTCAGAGACTAGCGGGGGACCACAATGAGCAGTTCTTC. The variable domain in full, with the rest retrieved from reference TRBV11-2 and TRBJ2-1, is EAGVAQSPRYKIIEKRQSVAFWCNPISGHATLYWYQQILGQGPKLLIQFQNNGVVDDSQLPKDRFSAERLKGVDSTLKIQPAKLEDSAVYLCASSQRLAGDHNEQFFGPGTRLTVL.

This clone was found once. The chain is built from TRBV28 and TRBJ2-7; D not resolved. The CDR3 is made up of 11 amino acids. The V gene's germline CDR1 is MDHEN and CDR2 SYDVKM. The V gene lost 6 bases and the J gene lost 2 bases, with 5 bases spanning the gap. CDR3 sequence: CASSSPYEQYF. The CDR3 DNA sequence: TGTGCCAGCAGCTCCCCCTACGAGCAGTACTTC.

The chain combines TRBV29-1 with TRBJ2-5; D remains unclear. The germline CDR1 and CDR2 sequences are SQVTM and ANQGSEA. The CDR3 length is 12 residues. The V gene lost 4 bases and the J gene lost 5 bases, with 11 bases spanning the gap. DNA for the CDR3: TGCAGCGTTGTCATCGCGCCGGAGACCCAGTACTTC. Translating it yields CSVVIAPETQYF.

The rearrangement links TRBV4-1 to TRBJ2-7; the D call may be TRBD1 or TRBD2 (5 bases each). Germline V gene sequence: CDR1 MGHRA, CDR2 YSYEKL. The ends were cut back, 0 bases at V and 0 bases at J, with 12 bases in the middle. CDR3 length equals 16 residues. This chain's CDR3 is CASSQDEGQGSYEQYF. The CDR3 DNA sequence: TGCGCCAGCAGCCAAGATGAGGGGCAGGGCTCCTACGAGCAGTACTTC.

The V and J genes are TRBV6-1 and TRBJ2-7, with D maybe TRBD1 (6 bases). V lost 6 bases to trimming and J lost 4 bases, with 16 bases between them. This CDR3 comprises 14 residues. From germline, CDR1 is MNHNS and CDR2 SASEGT. CDR3 protein: CASRDTSQGYEQYF. In DNA form, the CDR3 reads TGTGCCAGCAGGGACACATCTCAGGGGTACGAGCAGTACTTC.

The genes are TRBV7-9 and TRBJ1-1; tentative D call: TRBD1 (6 bases). This CDR3 is built from 16 residues. Trimming cost V 4 bases and J 1 base, with 16 bases left between them. The germline gives CDR1 SEHNR, CDR2 FQNEAQ (reference sequence). The CDR3 is CASSWGGRAGNTEAFF. The CDR3 DNA is TGTGCCAGCAGCTGGGGGGGCCGCGCAGGGAACACTGAAGCTTTCTTT.

The chain has TRBV5-1 and TRBJ2-1; D unresolved. Germline values: CDR1 SGHRS, CDR2 YFSETQ. The length of the CDR3 is 17 residues. V gave up 0 bases and J gave up 6 bases, with 19 bases separating them. The CDR3 sequence: CASSLGLLWRTINEQFF. CDR3 DNA sequence: TGCGCCAGCAGCTTGGGCCTCCTCTGGCGGACGATCAATGAGCAGTTCTTC.

This chain uses TRBV7-9 with TRBJ1-1, with 10 positions matching TRBD1. CDR1 SEHNR and CDR2 FQNEAQ come from the germline V gene (reference sequence). Germline trimming cut 5 bases from V and 3 bases from J; bases unmatched to any gene: 3. The CDR3 has 14 residues. CDR3 loop: CASSVGTGDTEAFF. The CDR3 bases are TGTGCCAGCAGCGTTGGGACAGGGGACACTGAAGCTTTCTTT.

The chain is built from TRBV19 and TRBJ2-5; a weak D match, TRBD2 (6 bases). The CDR3 spans 13 residues. The germline V and J ends were trimmed by 3 bases and 9 bases, with 14 bases remaining between them. Germline loops: CDR1 LNHDA, CDR2 SQIVND (reference sequence). CDR3 residues: CASSIRGGLAQYF. The CDR3 DNA is TGTGCCAGTAGTATCCGGGGAGGCTTGGCCCAGTACTTC.

Only a few counts were recorded for this clone. The CDR3 here is CASVEGVRYEQYF. DNA for the CDR3: TGTGCCAGTGTTGAGGGGGTCCGATACGAGCAGTACTTC. The rearrangement links TRBV6-1 to TRBJ2-7; TRBD1 might be the D (6 bases). The CDR3 is 13 amino acids. V was shortened by 9 bases and J by 4 bases, with 16 bases between the two germline ends. Per the germline V gene, CDR1 is MNHNS and CDR2 is SASEGT.

The chain links TRBV30 to TRBJ1-1; the D is unclear. V dropped 4 bases and J dropped 0 bases, with 6 bases sitting between them. Germline V gene sequence: CDR1 GTSNPN, CDR2 SVGIG (reference sequence). The CDR3 runs 12 residues. In nucleotides, the CDR3 is TGTGCCTGGACAGCCTTGAACACTGAAGCTTTCTTT. Amino acid sequence: CAWTALNTEAFF.

The chain links TRBV6-1 to TRBJ2-7; 12 bases line up with TRBD2. This CDR3 has 15 amino acids. Unmatched junction bases numbered 4, after V lost 6 bases and J lost 1 base. Germline V gives CDR1 MNHNS, CDR2 SASEGT. The CDR3 is CASSQGLAGSYEQYF. CDR3 nucleotide sequence: TGTGCCAGCAGCCAAGGACTAGCGGGGTCCTACGAGCAGTACTTC.

The genes are TRBV29-1 and TRBJ2-5, with D perhaps matching TRBD1 (6 bases). This CDR3 contains 14 residues. V was trimmed by 5 bases and J by 0 bases, leaving 13 bases between them. Per germline, CDR1 SQVTM and CDR2 ANQGSEA. CDR3 loop: CSVNRDGYQETQYF. The CDR3 DNA follows: TGCAGCGTTAACAGGGATGGTTACCAAGAGACCCAGTACTTC.

The J gene is TRBJ1-4, the V gene TRBV5-6; D remains ambiguous. CDR1 and CDR2 from the germline V gene are SGHDT and YYEEEE. V lost 5 bases and J lost 9, with 23 bases in between. The CDR3 extends over 16 amino acids. The CDR3 protein is CASSPTTGSSSQKLFF. CDR3 nucleotide sequence: TGTGCCAGCAGTCCGACAACGGGGTCCAGCTCCCAAAAACTGTTTTTT.

The chain joins TRBV28 to TRBJ2-7; TRBD2 agrees at 15 bases. Per germline, CDR1 MDHEN and CDR2 SYDVKM. The CDR3 has 18 amino acids. Trimming took 3 bases from V and 3 from J; bases not matched to a gene: 9. The CDR3 reads CASSFSGTSGGTFYEQYF. In nucleotides, the CDR3 is TGTGCCAGCAGTTTCAGTGGGACTAGCGGGGGGACCTTCTACGAGCAGTACTTC. Combining the CDR3 with reference TRBV28 and TRBJ2-7 gives the whole variable domain DVKVTQSSRYLVKRTGEKVFLECVQDMDHENMFWYRQDPGLGLRLIYFSYDVKMKEKGDIPEGYSVSREKKERFSLILESASTNQTSMYLCASSFSGTSGGTFYEQYFGPGTRLTVT.

The chain recombines TRBV28 with TRBJ2-1; D may match TRBD1 or TRBD2 (5 bases each). Trimming removed 7 bases at V and 4 bases at J, with 20 bases between. Germline CDR1 reads MDHEN; CDR2 reads SYDVKM. CDR3 size: 16 residues. CDR3 nucleotides: TGTGCCAGCAACCCTCTGCCCCCGGGACCGTACAATGAGCAGTTCTTC. Amino acids: CASNPLPPGPYNEQFF.

The table lists this clone with a few counts. V is TRBV7-6 and J is TRBJ2-7; D ambiguous. The CDR3 runs 12 residues. With 8 bases removed from V and 6 bases from J, the gap between germline ends came to 14 bases. Germline V gene sequence: CDR1 SGHVS, CDR2 FNYEAQ. The CDR3 reads CASSGPGFEQYF. In DNA form, the CDR3 reads TGTGCCAGCTCAGGTCCCGGGTTCGAGCAGTACTTC. The full variable domain, its missing parts supplied by reference TRBV7-6 and TRBJ2-7, is GAGVSQSPRYKVTKRGQDVALRCDPISGHVSLYWYRQALGQGPEFLTYFNYEAQQDKSGLPNDRFSAERPEGSISTLTIQRTEQRDSAMYRCASSGPGFEQYFGPGTRLTVT.